The 7 T cell receptor beta chains listed next were all sequenced from one sample in a study of blood T cell repertoires in COVID-19. Clones were read by immunoSEQ multiplex PCR, and TCRdb kept only the in-frame ones, dropping some. The repertoire holds about 230,000 clones, with under 90% as singletons. Sequenced sample: peripheral blood. The origin of the receptors is a man aged 50 to 60 with COVID-19, enrolled during active disease.

This clone appeared once. V and J are TRBV27 and TRBJ2-5; the match to TRBD1 covers 10 bases. Germline-derived CDR1 and CDR2 are MNHEY and SMNVEV (reference sequence). CDR3 size: 14 residues. The junction had 5 bases not matched to a gene; V was cut back by 6 bases and J by 4 bases. Written as DNA, the CDR3 is TGTGCCAGCAGCGACAGGGGGCACCGAGAGACCCAGTACTTC. It translates to CASSDRGHRETQYF.

Only one count was recorded for this clone. The rearrangement uses TRBV5-6 and TRBJ2-5, with 8 bases aligning to TRBD1. Trimming removed 4 bases from V and 5 bases from J; junction bases left unmatched: 16. This CDR3 has 17 amino acids. CDR1 SGHDT and CDR2 YYEEEE come from the germline V gene. The CDR3 bases are TGTGCCAGCAGCCTGGACCCCCGCGACAGGGGAGGTGAGACCCAGTACTTC. Amino acids: CASSLDPRDRGGETQYF.

Details on this clone: Distinct nucleotide sequences in the sample also encode this CDR3. This chain uses TRBV10-3 with TRBJ2-2; 9 positions match TRBD1. CDR3 size: 15 residues. Looked up from germline, CDR1 is ENHRY and CDR2 is SYGVKD. V lost 5 bases, J lost 2 bases, and 3 bases stayed unmatched. The CDR3 sequence is CAISPGQGNTGELFF. CDR3 nucleotides: TGTGCCATCAGTCCGGGACAGGGAAACACCGGGGAGCTGTTTTTT.

There are a few counts of this clone. The chain uses TRBV7-6 and TRBJ2-3; 9 bases fit TRBD2. Germline CDR1 reads SGHVS; CDR2 reads FNYEAQ. Losses at the gene ends were 1 base for V and 1 base for J; bases not matched to a gene: 3. The CDR3 is 16 amino acids. The CDR3 DNA sequence: TGTGCCAGCAGCTTAGGTAGCGGGGGAGGCACAGATACGCAGTATTTT. Translating gives CASSLGSGGGTDTQYF. The full variable domain, in which reference TRBV7-6 and TRBJ2-3 provide the parts outside the CDR3, is GAGVSQSPRYKVTKRGQDVALRCDPISGHVSLYWYRQALGQGPEFLTYFNYEAQQDKSGLPNDRFSAERPEGSISTLTIQRTEQRDSAMYRCASSLGSGGGTDTQYFGPGTRLTVL.

The V and J genes are TRBV11-2 and TRBJ2-5; D is perhaps TRBD2 (5 bases). The CDR3 runs to 13 residues. Trimming took off 4 bases at V and 3 bases at J, with 9 bases between the two ends. In germline, CDR1 is SGHAT, CDR2 FQNNGV. The CDR3 is CASSWAGKETQYF. The CDR3 DNA sequence: TGTGCCAGCAGCTGGGCGGGCAAAGAGACCCAGTACTTC.

This chain links TRBV2 with TRBJ1-1; D uncertain. The germline V and J ends were trimmed by 4 bases and 3 bases, with 9 bases remaining between them. CDR1 and CDR2 (germline): SNHLY, FYNNEI. The CDR3 extends over 13 amino acids. CDR3 sequence: CASSVRSDTEAFF. In DNA, the CDR3 is TGTGCCAGCAGTGTCCGGTCTGACACTGAAGCTTTCTTT.

The rearrangement uses TRBV6-5 and TRBJ1-2; tentatively, D is TRBD1 (6 bases). The germline V gene has CDR1 MNHEY and CDR2 SVGAGI. This CDR3 region has 15 residues. V was clipped by 2 bases and J by 7 bases, with 17 bases between them. CDR3 sequence: CASSYTQGGAGGYTF. CDR3 DNA sequence: TGTGCCAGCAGTTACACGCAAGGGGGGGCCGGTGGCTACACCTTC.